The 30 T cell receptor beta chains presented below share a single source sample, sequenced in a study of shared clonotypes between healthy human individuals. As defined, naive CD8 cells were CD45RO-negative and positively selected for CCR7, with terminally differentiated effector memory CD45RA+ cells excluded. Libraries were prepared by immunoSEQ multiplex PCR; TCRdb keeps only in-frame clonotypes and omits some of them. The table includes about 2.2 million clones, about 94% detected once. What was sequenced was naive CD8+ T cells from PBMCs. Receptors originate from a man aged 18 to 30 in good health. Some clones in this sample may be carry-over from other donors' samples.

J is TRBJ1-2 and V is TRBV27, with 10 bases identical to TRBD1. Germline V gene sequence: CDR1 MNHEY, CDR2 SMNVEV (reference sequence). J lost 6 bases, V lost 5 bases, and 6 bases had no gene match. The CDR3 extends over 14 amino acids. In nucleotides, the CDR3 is TGTGCCAGCAGTACGACAGGGGGCTTCAATGGCTACACCTTC. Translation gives CASSTTGGFNGYTF.

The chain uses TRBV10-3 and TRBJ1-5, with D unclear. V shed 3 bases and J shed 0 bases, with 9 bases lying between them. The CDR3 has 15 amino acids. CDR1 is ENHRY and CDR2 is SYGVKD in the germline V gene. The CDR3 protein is CAISDDRFSNQPQHF. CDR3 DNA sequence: TGTGCCATCAGTGATGATCGCTTTAGCAATCAGCCCCAGCATTTT.

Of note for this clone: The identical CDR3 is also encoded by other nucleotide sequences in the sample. The DNA for the CDR3 is TGTGCCAGCAGTCTAGGGGTGACAGATACGCAGTATTTT. Its protein is CASSLGVTDTQYF. This chain links TRBV27 with TRBJ2-3; D is possibly TRBD1 (5 bases). The CDR3 totals 13 residues. V lost 5 bases and J 3 bases, leaving 9 bases between the germline ends. The germline gives CDR1 MNHEY, CDR2 SMNVEV (reference sequence).

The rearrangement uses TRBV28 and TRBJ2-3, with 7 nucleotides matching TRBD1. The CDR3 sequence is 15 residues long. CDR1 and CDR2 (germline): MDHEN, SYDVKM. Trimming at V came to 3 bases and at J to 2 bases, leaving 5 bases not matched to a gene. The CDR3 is CASSLGQTDTDTQYF. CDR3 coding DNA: TGTGCCAGCAGTTTGGGACAGACTGACACAGATACGCAGTATTTT.

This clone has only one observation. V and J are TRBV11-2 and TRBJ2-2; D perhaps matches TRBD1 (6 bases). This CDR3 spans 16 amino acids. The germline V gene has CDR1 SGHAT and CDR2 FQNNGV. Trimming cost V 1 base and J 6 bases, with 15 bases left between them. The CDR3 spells CASSLGAGTIPGELFF. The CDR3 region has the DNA TGTGCCAGCAGCTTAGGTGCCGGGACAATTCCCGGGGAGCTGTTTTTT.

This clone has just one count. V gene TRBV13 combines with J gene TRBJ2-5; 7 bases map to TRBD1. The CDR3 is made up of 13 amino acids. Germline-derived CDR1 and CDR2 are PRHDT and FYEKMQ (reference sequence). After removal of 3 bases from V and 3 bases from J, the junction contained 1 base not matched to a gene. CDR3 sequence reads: CASSFDREETQYF. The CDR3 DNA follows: TGTGCCAGCAGCTTCGACAGGGAAGAGACCCAGTACTTC.

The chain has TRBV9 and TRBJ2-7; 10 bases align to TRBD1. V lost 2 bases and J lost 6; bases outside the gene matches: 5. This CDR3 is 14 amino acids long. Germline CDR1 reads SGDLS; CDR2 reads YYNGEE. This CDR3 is CASSVSGTGAEQYF. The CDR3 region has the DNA TGTGCCAGCAGCGTTTCCGGGACAGGGGCCGAGCAGTACTTC.

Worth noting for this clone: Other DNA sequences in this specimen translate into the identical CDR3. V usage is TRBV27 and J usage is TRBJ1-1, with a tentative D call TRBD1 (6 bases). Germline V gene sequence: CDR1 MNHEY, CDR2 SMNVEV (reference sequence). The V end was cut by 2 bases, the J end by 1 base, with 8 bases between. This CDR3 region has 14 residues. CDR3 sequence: CASSLTGANTEAFF. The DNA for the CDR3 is TGTGCCAGCAGTTTAACGGGGGCGAACACTGAAGCTTTCTTT.

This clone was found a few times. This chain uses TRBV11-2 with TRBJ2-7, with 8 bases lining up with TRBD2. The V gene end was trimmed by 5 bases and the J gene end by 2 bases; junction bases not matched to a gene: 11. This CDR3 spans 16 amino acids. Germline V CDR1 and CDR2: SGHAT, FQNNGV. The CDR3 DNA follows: TGTGCCAGCAGCCCAGAAGCGGGAGCCCTTACCTACGAGCAGTACTTC. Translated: CASSPEAGALTYEQYF.

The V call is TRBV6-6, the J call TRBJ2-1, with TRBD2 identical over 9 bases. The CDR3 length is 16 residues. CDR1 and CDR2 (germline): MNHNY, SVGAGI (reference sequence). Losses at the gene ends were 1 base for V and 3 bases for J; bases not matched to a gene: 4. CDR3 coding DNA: TGTGCCAGCAGTTACTGGCCGACTAGCGGCTACAATGAGCAGTTCTTC. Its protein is CASSYWPTSGYNEQFF.

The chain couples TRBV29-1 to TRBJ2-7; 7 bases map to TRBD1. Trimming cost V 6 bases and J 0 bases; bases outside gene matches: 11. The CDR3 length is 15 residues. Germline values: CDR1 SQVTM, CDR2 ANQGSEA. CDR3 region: CSVEQGSHSSYEQYF. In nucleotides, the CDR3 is TGCAGCGTAGAACAGGGGTCCCATTCCTCCTACGAGCAGTACTTC.

The CDR3 bases are TGTGCCAGCAGCTTAGGGCTAGGGGTTCAATGGAACACCATATATTTT. It is translated as CASSLGLGVQWNTIYF. V usage is TRBV7-9 and J usage is TRBJ1-3, with a tentative D call TRBD1 (5 bases). The CDR3 runs 16 residues. The germline CDR1 and CDR2 sequences are SEHNR and FQNEAQ (reference sequence). Deletions cut 1 base from V and 7 bases from J, with 17 bases between.

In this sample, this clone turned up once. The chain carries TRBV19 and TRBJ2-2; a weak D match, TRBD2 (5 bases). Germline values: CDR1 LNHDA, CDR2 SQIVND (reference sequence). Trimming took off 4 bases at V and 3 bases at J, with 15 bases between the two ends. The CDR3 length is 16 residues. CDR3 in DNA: TGTGCCAGTAGTAGAAGAGGACTGCGGTACACCGGGGAGCTGTTTTTT. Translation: CASSRRGLRYTGELFF.

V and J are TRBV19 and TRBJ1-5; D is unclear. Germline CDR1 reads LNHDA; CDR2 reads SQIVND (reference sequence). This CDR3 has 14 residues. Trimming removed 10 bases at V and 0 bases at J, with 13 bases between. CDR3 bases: TGTGCCACCACCTGGAAACATAGCAATCAGCCCCAGCATTTT. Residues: CATTWKHSNQPQHF. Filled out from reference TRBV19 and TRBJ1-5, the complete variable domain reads DGGITQSPKYLFRKEGQNVTLSCEQNLNHDAMYWYRQDPGQGLRLIYYSQIVNDFQKGDIAEGYSVSREKKESFPLTVTSAQKNPTAFYLCATTWKHSNQPQHFGDGTRLSIL.

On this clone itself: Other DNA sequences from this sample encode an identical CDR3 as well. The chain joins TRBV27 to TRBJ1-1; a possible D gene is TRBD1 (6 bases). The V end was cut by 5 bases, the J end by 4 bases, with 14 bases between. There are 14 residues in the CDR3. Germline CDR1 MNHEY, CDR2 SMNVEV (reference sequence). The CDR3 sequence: CASSLSGGGTEAFF. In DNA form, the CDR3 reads TGTGCCAGCAGTCTCTCGGGGGGCGGCACTGAAGCTTTCTTT.

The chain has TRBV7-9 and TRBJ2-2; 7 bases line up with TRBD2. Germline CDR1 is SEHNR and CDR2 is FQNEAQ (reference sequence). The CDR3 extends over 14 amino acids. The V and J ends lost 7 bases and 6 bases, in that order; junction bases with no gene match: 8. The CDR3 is CASTHPSGAGELFF. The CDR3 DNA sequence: TGTGCCAGCACCCACCCGAGCGGGGCCGGGGAGCTGTTTTTT.

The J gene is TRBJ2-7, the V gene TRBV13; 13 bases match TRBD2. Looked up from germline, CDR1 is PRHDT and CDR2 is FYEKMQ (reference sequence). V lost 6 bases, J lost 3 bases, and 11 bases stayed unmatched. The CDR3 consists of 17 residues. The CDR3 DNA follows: TGTGCCAGCAGTACTACTAGCGGGAGGGCCTTGTTCTACGAGCAGTACTTC. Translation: CASSTTSGRALFYEQYF. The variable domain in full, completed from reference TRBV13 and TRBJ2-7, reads AAGVIQSPRHLIKEKRETATLKCYPIPRHDTVYWYQQGPGQDPQFLISFYEKMQSDKGSIPDRFSAQQFSDYHSELNMSSLELGDSALYFCASSTTSGRALFYEQYFGPGTRLTVT.

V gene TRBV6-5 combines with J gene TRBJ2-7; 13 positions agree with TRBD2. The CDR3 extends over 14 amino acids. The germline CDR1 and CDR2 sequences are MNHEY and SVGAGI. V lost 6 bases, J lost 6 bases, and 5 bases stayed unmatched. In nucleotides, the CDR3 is TGTGCCAGCAGAAGGACTAGCGGGAGTGGCGAGCAGTACTTC. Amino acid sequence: CASRRTSGSGEQYF.

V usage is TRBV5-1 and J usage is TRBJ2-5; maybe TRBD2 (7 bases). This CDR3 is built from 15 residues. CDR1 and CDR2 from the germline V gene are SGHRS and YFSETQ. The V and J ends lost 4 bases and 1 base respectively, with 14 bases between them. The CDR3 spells CASSDEGGIQETQYF. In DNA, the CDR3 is TGCGCCAGCAGCGACGAGGGGGGGATCCAAGAGACCCAGTACTTC.

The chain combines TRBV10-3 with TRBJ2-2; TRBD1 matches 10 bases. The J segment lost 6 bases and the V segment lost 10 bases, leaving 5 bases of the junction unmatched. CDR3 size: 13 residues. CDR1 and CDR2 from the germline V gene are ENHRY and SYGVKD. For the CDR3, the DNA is TGTGCCAACGGACAGGGGGGCCCCGGGGAGCTGTTTTTT. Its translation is CANGQGGPGELFF.

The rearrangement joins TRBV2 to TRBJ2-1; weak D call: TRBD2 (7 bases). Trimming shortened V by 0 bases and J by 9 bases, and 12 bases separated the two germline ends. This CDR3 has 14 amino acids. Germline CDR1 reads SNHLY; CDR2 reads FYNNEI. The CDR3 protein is CASSEARGRGEQFF. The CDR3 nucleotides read TGTGCCAGCAGTGAAGCAAGGGGGAGGGGTGAGCAGTTCTTC. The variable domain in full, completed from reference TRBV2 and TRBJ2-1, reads EPEVTQTPSHQVTQMGQEVILRCVPISNHLYFYWYRQILGQKVEFLVSFYNNEISEKSEIFDDQFSVERPDGSNFTLKIRSTKLEDSAMYFCASSEARGRGEQFFGPGTRLTVL.

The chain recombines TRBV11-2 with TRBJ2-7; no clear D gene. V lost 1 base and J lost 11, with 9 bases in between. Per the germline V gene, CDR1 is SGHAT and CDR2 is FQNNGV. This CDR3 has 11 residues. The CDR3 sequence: CASSLVGFEYF. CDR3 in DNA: TGTGCCAGCAGCTTAGTGGGATTCGAGTACTTC.

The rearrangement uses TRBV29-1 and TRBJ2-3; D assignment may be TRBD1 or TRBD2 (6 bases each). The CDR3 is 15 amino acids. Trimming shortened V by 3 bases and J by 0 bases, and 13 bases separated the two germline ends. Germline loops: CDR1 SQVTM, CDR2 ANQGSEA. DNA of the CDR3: TGCAGCGTTGACGGGCAGGGGACTAGCACAGATACGCAGTATTTT. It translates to CSVDGQGTSTDTQYF.

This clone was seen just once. CDR3 residues: CASSGQGDSNEQFF. In DNA form, the CDR3 reads TGTGCCAGCAGCGGACAGGGGGATTCCAATGAGCAGTTCTTC. The chain is built from TRBV9 and TRBJ2-1; 9 bases match TRBD1. Germline CDR1 reads SGDLS; CDR2 reads YYNGEE. The CDR3 has 14 amino acids. Trimming removed 3 bases from V and 6 bases from J; junction bases left unmatched: 4.

CDR3 sequence reads: CASSLLQEGDTQYF. CDR3 sequence (DNA): TGTGCCAGCAGCCTATTACAGGAGGGAGATACGCAGTATTTT. This rearrangement joins TRBV6-5 to TRBJ2-3; weak D call: TRBD2 (6 bases). The V gene lost 6 bases and the J gene lost 5 bases, with 15 bases spanning the gap. Germline V gene lookup returns CDR1 MNHEY and CDR2 SVGAGI. The CDR3 length is 14 residues.

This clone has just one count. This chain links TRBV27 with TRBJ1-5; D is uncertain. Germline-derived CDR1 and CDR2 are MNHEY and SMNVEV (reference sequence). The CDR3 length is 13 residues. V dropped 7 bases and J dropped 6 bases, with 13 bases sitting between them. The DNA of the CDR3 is TGTGCCAGCACCACCTTTGTCGGTCAGCCCCAGCATTTT. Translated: CASTTFVGQPQHF.

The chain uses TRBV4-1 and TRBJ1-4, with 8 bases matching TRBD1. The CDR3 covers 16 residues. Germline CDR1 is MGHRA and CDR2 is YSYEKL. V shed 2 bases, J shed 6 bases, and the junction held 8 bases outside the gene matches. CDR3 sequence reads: CASSQPTGGWDEKLFF. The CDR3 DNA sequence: TGCGCCAGCAGCCAACCTACAGGGGGTTGGGATGAAAAACTGTTTTTT.

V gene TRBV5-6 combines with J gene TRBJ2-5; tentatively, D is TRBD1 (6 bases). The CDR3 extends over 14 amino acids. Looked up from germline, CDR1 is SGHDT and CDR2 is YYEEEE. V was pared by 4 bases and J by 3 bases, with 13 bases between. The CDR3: CASSHNRVEETQYF. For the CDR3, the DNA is TGTGCCAGCAGCCATAACAGGGTAGAAGAGACCCAGTACTTC.

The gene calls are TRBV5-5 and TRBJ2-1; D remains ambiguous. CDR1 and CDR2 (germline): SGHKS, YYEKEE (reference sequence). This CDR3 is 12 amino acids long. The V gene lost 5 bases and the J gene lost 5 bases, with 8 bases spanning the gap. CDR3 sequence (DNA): TGTGCCAGCAGAGGCGTCGACAATGAGCAGTTCTTC. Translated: CASRGVDNEQFF.

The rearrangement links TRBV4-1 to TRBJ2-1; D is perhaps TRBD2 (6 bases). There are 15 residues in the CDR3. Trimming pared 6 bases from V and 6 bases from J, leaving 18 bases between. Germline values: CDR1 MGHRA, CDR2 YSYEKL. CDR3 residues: CASRDGGDGRNEQFF. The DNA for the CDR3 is TGCGCCAGCAGAGATGGAGGGGACGGGCGCAATGAGCAGTTCTTC.